This TCR beta chain originates from a study of identical twins. The V gene lost 6 bases and the J gene lost 7 bases, with 16 bases spanning the gap. The germline CDR1 and CDR2 sequences are DFQATT and SNEGSKA (reference sequence). The CDR3 totals 14 residues. Many counts were recorded for this clonotype. TCRdb re-derived calls from the 5' RACE reads in MiXCR, one entry per CDR3 protein. The sample consists of 550,000 to 700,000 distinct CDR3 sequences, 20% to 25% of them appearing once. The sample was also reused in another study, on T cells expressing NK-cell markers. That investigation notes: One of the eight sequenced donors was seronegative, whereas the other seven were HCMV-seropositive. Sorting in several experiments was restricted by an anti-gamma-delta TCR antibody to alpha-beta TCR T cells. CD8+ T cells in more than five donors included dominant NKG2C+ clonotypes at 1.0-7.0%.

The sequence derives from a woman younger than 30 in good health. Sequencing was performed on PBMCs. The chain carries TRBV20-1 and TRBJ1-6; perhaps TRBD1 as D (5 bases). For the CDR3, the DNA is TGCAGTGCCCCTCGAGGGGCGAGGAATTCACCCCTCCACTTT. Amino acid sequence: CSAPRGARNSPLHF.